These 4 T cell receptor beta chains share one sample of origin, sequenced in a study of T cells after yellow fever vaccination. Each CDR3 protein is one row after TCRdb ran MiXCR on the 5' RACE reads. Counted here are about 74,000 distinct CDR3 sequences, around 7% occurring once; the ten biggest clones make up 35%. This sample comprised CD8+ T cells sorted from PBMCs, obtained 5 days after the first yellow fever vaccination. These receptors were taken from a man younger than 30 who received the YFV17D yellow fever vaccine.

This clonotype was observed many times. The gene calls are TRBV10-3 and TRBJ2-3, with 13 positions matching TRBD2. V dropped 8 bases and J dropped 1; count of bases not matched to a gene: 12. This CDR3 has 18 amino acids. The V gene's germline CDR1 is ENHRY and CDR2 SYGVKD. CDR3 sequence: CAIRVGTSGDYGTDTQYF. The DNA of the CDR3 is TGTGCCATCCGGGTCGGGACTAGCGGGGATTATGGCACAGATACGCAGTATTTT.

Ten or more counts support this clonotype. This rearrangement joins TRBV5-1 to TRBJ2-7; tentative D call: TRBD1 (6 bases). The CDR3 is 15 amino acids. V dropped 1 base and J dropped 2 bases, with 13 bases sitting between them. CDR1 is SGHRS, CDR2 YFSETQ, per germline. CDR3 region: CASSLRAGETYEQYF. Here the CDR3 DNA reads TGCGCCAGCAGCTTGAGGGCAGGGGAAACCTACGAGCAGTACTTC.

This clonotype occurred many times. This sequence joins TRBV28 and TRBJ2-1, with D perhaps being TRBD1 or TRBD2 (5 bases each). CDR1 and CDR2 (germline): MDHEN, SYDVKM. V lost 2 bases, J lost 2 bases, and 10 bases lay in between. The CDR3 is 15 amino acids. CDR3 nucleotide sequence: TGTGCCAGCAGTTTAGAGCAGGGACCCTACAATGAGCAGTTCTTC. This sequence encodes CASSLEQGPYNEQFF. Full variable domain (rest looked up from reference TRBV28 and TRBJ2-1): DVKVTQSSRYLVKRTGEKVFLECVQDMDHENMFWYRQDPGLGLRLIYFSYDVKMKEKGDIPEGYSVSREKKERFSLILESASTNQTSMYLCASSLEQGPYNEQFFGPGTRLTVL.

This clonotype was detected ten times or more. This chain uses TRBV7-9 with TRBJ1-1, with 9 bases identical to TRBD1. Germline trimming cut 8 bases from V and 5 bases from J; bases unmatched to any gene: 6. CDR1 and CDR2 (germline): SEHNR, FQNEAQ (reference sequence). The length of the CDR3 is 13 residues. The CDR3 nucleotides read TGTGCCAGCGCCCGACAGGGGGGAACTGAAGCTTTCTTT. This translates into CASARQGGTEAFF.